This T cell receptor beta chain originates from a study of T cell responses to AZD1222 COVID-19 vaccine. Generated by immunoSEQ multiplex PCR, the TCRdb table keeps only in-frame clones and is missing some. The sample yields roughly 84,000 clones, about 85% seen once. The CDR3 runs 15 residues. V was pared by 5 bases and J by 8 bases, with 16 bases between. CDR1 is MRHNA and CDR2 is SNTAGT in the germline V gene. Note on this clone: Its antigen remains unidentified.

Study-level points and caveats: White British donors predominated, females outnumbered males, and clonal diversity was possibly underestimated. Spike was spanned by vaccine-associated CD4 TCRs, with dominance at 160-218 and 743-854.

This receptor was taken from an adult in good health. The chain recombines TRBV6-4 with TRBJ1-6, with TRBD1 as a possible D gene (5 bases). Sequencing used peripheral blood, obtained on day 0 of AZD1222 vaccination. CDR3 nucleotide sequence: TGTGCCAGCAGTCCTCAGGGAGGGCGGGATTCACCCCTCCACTTT. This codes for CASSPQGGRDSPLHF.